One and the same sample provided the 13 T cell receptor beta chains below, sequenced in a study of blood T cell repertoires in COVID-19. Sequencing was performed with immunoSEQ multiplex PCR; in TCRdb, only in-frame clones are kept and a portion is missing. Among fewer than 250,000 clones listed, about four fifths were seen once. What was sequenced was peripheral blood. The origin of the receptors is a woman in her seventies with acute or convalescent COVID-19.

The rearrangement joins TRBV2 to TRBJ2-5, with 9 bases fitting TRBD1. Unmatched junction bases numbered 8, after V lost 5 bases and J lost 4 bases. Looked up from germline, CDR1 is SNHLY and CDR2 is FYNNEI. The CDR3 runs 15 residues. CDR3 bases: TGTGCCAGCAGTAAGGACAGGGGCAGTGTAGAGACCCAGTACTTC. Its protein product is CASSKDRGSVETQYF.

The J gene is TRBJ2-2, the V gene TRBV3-1 (or the pseudogene TRBV3-2); unclear D gene. Germline loops: CDR1 LGHDT, CDR2 YNNKEL (reference sequence). Trimming cost V 1 base and J 7 bases, with 10 bases left between them. This CDR3 region has 14 residues. The CDR3 bases are TGTGCCAGCAGCCAAGGAGATTACCTCGGGGAGCTGTTTTTT. This translates into CASSQGDYLGELFF.

The chain combines TRBV6-6 with TRBJ1-1; 8 nucleotides line up with TRBD1. This CDR3 has 15 amino acids. V was clipped by 5 bases and J by 1 base; unmatched bases: 6. CDR1 and CDR2 (germline): MNHNY, SVGAGI (reference sequence). CDR3 DNA: TGTGCCAGCAGTACTCCCCAGGGGGCGAACACTGAAGCTTTCTTT. Translating gives CASSTPQGANTEAFF.

This chain's CDR3 is CASSYPGQGNGYTF. Written as DNA, the CDR3 is TGTGCCAGCAGTTATCCGGGACAGGGGAATGGCTACACCTTC. The V gene is TRBV6-1, the J gene TRBJ1-2, with 10 bases matching TRBD1. The CDR3 covers 14 residues. With V trimmed by 5 bases and J by 6 bases, 6 bases remained unmatched. Germline assignment: CDR1 MNHNS and CDR2 SASEGT.

This clone was detected only once. The CDR3 DNA is TGTGCCAGCAGTTACTCGCAGGGCGCTGAAGCTTTCTTT. As protein: CASSYSQGAEAFF. The genes are TRBV6-6 and TRBJ1-1; weak D call: TRBD1 (5 bases). V shed 0 bases and J shed 6 bases, with 8 bases lying between them. Germline CDR1 and CDR2: MNHNY and SVGAGI (reference sequence). This CDR3 has 13 amino acids.

This clone came up a few times. The chain couples TRBV7-9 to TRBJ2-3, with 10 bases fitting TRBD1. Germline trimming cut 5 bases from V and 2 bases from J; bases unmatched to any gene: 10. The CDR3 totals 17 residues. The germline gives CDR1 SEHNR, CDR2 FQNEAQ (reference sequence). CDR3 nucleotide sequence: TGTGCCAGCAGCCCTCTCCGGGGACAGGGGAACACAGATACGCAGTATTTT. Its protein product is CASSPLRGQGNTDTQYF.

This clone came up a few times. The chain employs TRBV6-1 and TRBJ2-2; perhaps TRBD1 as D (6 bases). Germline assignment: CDR1 MNHNS and CDR2 SASEGT. CDR3 length equals 14 residues. The V gene lost 2 bases and the J gene lost 4 bases, with 8 bases spanning the gap. Written as DNA, the CDR3 is TGTGCCAGCAGTGAACAGGGGACCACCGGGGAGCTGTTTTTT. This codes for CASSEQGTTGELFF.

V gene TRBV5-4 combines with J gene TRBJ1-4; maybe TRBD1 (6 bases). CDR3 length: 15 amino acids. CDR1 and CDR2 from the germline V gene are SGHNT and YYREEE (reference sequence). V dropped 4 bases and J dropped 8 bases, with 18 bases sitting between them. The CDR3 spells CASSRAGAGREKLFF. As DNA, the CDR3 is TGTGCCAGCAGCCGAGCAGGGGCAGGAAGAGAAAAACTGTTTTTT. Full variable domain (missing parts from reference TRBV5-4 and TRBJ1-4): ETGVTQSPTHLIKTRGQQVTLRCSSQSGHNTVSWYQQALGQGPQFIFQYYREEENGRGNFPPRFSGLQFPNYSSELNVNALELDDSALYLCASSRAGAGREKLFFGSGTQLSVL.

The chain couples TRBV30 to TRBJ1-1, with D uncertain. The CDR3 sequence is 12 residues long. V was clipped by 0 bases and J by 11 bases, with 13 bases between them. Germline CDR1 and CDR2: GTSNPN and SVGIG (reference sequence). The CDR3 DNA reads TGTGCCTGGAGTGTACGGGAGACGCAGGCTTTCTTT. Translated, it gives CAWSVRETQAFF.

This clone came up a few times. The chain carries TRBV6-5 and TRBJ1-1; D is uncertain. Germline CDR1 reads MNHEY; CDR2 reads SVGAGI. Trimming stripped 0 bases from V and 1 base from J, with 9 bases between. The CDR3 runs 15 residues. The CDR3 region has the DNA TGTGCCAGCAGTTACTCTTGGCGGGGGAACACTGAAGCTTTCTTT. Residues: CASSYSWRGNTEAFF.

The CDR3 here is CASSDSGTGPYGYTF. DNA of the CDR3: TGTGCCAGCAGTGACTCCGGGACAGGGCCCTATGGCTACACCTTC. J is TRBJ1-2 and V is TRBV6-4, with 9 bases matching TRBD1. The CDR3 covers 15 residues. Germline V gene sequence: CDR1 MRHNA, CDR2 SNTAGT. V dropped 0 bases and J dropped 4; count of bases not matched to a gene: 3.

This clone has a single count. V and J are TRBV6-5 and TRBJ1-6, with TRBD1 matching 9 bases. Trimming at V came to 0 bases and at J to 14 bases, leaving 8 bases not matched to a gene. This CDR3 comprises 15 residues. Germline CDR1 MNHEY, CDR2 SVGAGI. The CDR3 sequence: CASSYSGQGKNTLHF. The CDR3 DNA sequence: TGTGCCAGCAGTTACTCCGGACAGGGGAAGAACACCCTCCACTTT.

The chain uses TRBV5-1 and TRBJ1-2; D is perhaps TRBD1 (5 bases). CDR1 is SGHRS and CDR2 is YFSETQ in the germline V gene. This CDR3 contains 13 residues. Trimming stripped 4 bases from V and 8 bases from J, with 15 bases between. Here the CDR3 reads CASSPAGNTGYTF. DNA for the CDR3: TGCGCCAGCAGCCCCGCAGGGAATACGGGCTACACCTTC.